This TCR beta chain was retrieved from a study of T cell responses to AZD1222 COVID-19 vaccine. Study-wide context: Samples with a second dose at about 4 or about 12 weeks were pooled together. Study results and limitations: Vaccine-associated CD4 TCRs spanned spike, dominant at 160-218 and 743-854.

Germline assignment: CDR1 SGHRS and CDR2 YFSETQ. V was cut by 0 bases and J by 8 bases, with 11 bases left in between. CDR3 length: 13 residues. The sample holds one count of this clone. Its antigen is still unknown. Clones were read by immunoSEQ multiplex PCR, and TCRdb kept only the in-frame ones, dropping some. The sample has around 150,000 clones; less than 95% are singletons. V and J are TRBV5-1 and TRBJ1-2, with D possibly being TRBD1 (5 bases). Sample: peripheral blood, taken on day 0 of AZD1222 vaccination. This receptor was obtained from an adult in good health. CDR3 protein: CASSLAGRGGYTF. The CDR3 bases are TGCGCCAGCAGCTTGGCGGGGCGAGGCGGCTACACCTTC.